This passage covers 3 T cell receptor beta chains from one sample sequenced in a study of beta chain features in type 1 diabetes. Isolated RNA was reverse transcribed in full, so expressed TCRB transcripts were sequenced. Clones were read by immunoSEQ multiplex PCR, and TCRdb kept only the in-frame ones, dropping some. The sample has some 270,000 clones; 13% to 15% are singletons. The sequencing input was naive CD4+ T cells from blood. These receptors all come from a woman aged 40 to 50 in good health.

The sample holds a few counts of this clone. The chain couples TRBV19 to TRBJ2-7, with TRBD1 identical over 9 bases. J lost 6 bases, V lost 3 bases, and 6 bases had no gene match. The CDR3 contains 14 residues. Germline V gene data show CDR1 as LNHDA and CDR2 as SQIVND (reference sequence). The CDR3 nucleotides are TGTGCCAGTAGTATCGGGACAGGGAAGGGCGAGCAGTACTTC. Its translation: CASSIGTGKGEQYF. The full variable domain, completed using reference TRBV19 and TRBJ2-7, is DGGITQSPKYLFRKEGQNVTLSCEQNLNHDAMYWYRQDPGQGLRLIYYSQIVNDFQKGDIAEGYSVSREKKESFPLTVTSAQKNPTAFYLCASSIGTGKGEQYFGPGTRLTVT.

This clone was found a few times. This chain uses TRBV2 with TRBJ1-2; D gene ambiguous. Trimming cost V 6 bases and J 0 bases, with 8 bases left between them. CDR1 SNHLY and CDR2 FYNNEI come from the germline V gene. There are 13 residues in the CDR3. CDR3 sequence: CASRTTANYGYTF. In nucleotides, the CDR3 is TGTGCCAGCAGGACTACAGCTAACTATGGCTACACCTTC.

This clone has more than one count but fewer than ten. The chain is built from TRBV6-5 and TRBJ2-5, with D possibly TRBD2 on 5 matching bases. The CDR3 is made up of 12 amino acids. Trimming pared 11 bases from V and 4 bases from J, leaving 14 bases between. CDR1 MNHEY and CDR2 SVGAGI come from the germline V gene. CDR3 in DNA: TGTGCCTCTAGCCCCGCCCGAGAGACCCAGTACTTC. Amino acid sequence: CASSPARETQYF.